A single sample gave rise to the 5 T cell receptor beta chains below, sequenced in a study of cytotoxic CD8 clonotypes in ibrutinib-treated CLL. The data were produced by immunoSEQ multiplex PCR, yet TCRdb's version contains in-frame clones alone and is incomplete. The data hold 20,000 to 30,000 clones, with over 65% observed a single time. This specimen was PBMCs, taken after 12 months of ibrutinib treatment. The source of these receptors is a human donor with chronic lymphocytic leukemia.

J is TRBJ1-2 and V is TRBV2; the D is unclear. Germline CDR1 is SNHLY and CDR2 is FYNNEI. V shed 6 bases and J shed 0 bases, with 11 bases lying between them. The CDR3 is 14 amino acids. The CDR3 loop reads CASSPVTSNYGYTF. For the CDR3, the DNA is TGTGCCAGCAGCCCCGTAACATCTAACTATGGCTACACCTTC.

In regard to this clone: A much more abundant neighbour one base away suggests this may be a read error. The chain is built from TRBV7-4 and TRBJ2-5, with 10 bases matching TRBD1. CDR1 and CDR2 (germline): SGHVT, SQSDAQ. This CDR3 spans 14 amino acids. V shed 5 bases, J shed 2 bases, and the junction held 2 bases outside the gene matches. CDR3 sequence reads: CASSVGQGQETQYF. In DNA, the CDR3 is TGTGCCAGCAGCGTGGGACAGGGGCAAGAGACCCAGTACTTC.

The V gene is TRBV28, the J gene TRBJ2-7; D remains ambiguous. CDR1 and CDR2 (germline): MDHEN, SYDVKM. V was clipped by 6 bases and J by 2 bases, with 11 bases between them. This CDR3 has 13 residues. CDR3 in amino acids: CASSPRQPYEQYF. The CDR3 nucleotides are TGTGCCAGCAGCCCCCGGCAGCCCTACGAGCAGTACTTC.

The CDR3 bases are TGTGCCAGCAGTTTCACCCGTGGTGGGGCCAACGTCCTGACTTTC. It is translated as CASSFTRGGANVLTF. The rearrangement joins TRBV27 to TRBJ2-6, with D unresolved. This CDR3 is built from 15 residues. V dropped 3 bases and J dropped 3 bases, with 9 bases sitting between them. In germline, CDR1 is MNHEY, CDR2 SMNVEV (reference sequence).

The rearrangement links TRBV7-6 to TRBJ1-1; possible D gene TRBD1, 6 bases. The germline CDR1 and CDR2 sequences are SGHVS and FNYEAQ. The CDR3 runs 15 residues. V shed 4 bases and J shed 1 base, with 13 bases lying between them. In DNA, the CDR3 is TGTGCCAGCAGCTGGTCACAGGGTCGGAACACTGAAGCTTTCTTT. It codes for CASSWSQGRNTEAFF.